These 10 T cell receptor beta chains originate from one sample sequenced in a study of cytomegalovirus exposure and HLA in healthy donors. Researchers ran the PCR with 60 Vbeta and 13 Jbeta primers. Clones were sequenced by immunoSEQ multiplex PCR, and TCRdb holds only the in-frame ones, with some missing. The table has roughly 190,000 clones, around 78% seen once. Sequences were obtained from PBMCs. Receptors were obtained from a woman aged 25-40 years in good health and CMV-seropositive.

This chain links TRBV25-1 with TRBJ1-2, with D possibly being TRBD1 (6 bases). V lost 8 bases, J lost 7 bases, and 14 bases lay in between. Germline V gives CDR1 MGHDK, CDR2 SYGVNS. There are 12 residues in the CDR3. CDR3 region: CASLGQGGGYTF. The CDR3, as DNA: TGTGCCAGCTTGGGACAAGGGGGTGGCTACACCTTC.

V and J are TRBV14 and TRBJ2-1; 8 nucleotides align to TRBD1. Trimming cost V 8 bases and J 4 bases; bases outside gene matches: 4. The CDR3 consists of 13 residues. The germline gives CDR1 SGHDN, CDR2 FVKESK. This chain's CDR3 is CASQGATYNEQFF. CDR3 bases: TGTGCCAGCCAGGGGGCGACTTACAATGAGCAGTTCTTC.

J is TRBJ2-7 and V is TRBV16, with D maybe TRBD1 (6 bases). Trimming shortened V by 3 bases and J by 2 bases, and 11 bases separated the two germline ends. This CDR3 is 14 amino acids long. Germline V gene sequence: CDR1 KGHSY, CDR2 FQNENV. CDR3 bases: TGTGCCAGCAGCCATGGACAGTTCCCCTACGAGCAGTACTTC. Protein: CASSHGQFPYEQYF.

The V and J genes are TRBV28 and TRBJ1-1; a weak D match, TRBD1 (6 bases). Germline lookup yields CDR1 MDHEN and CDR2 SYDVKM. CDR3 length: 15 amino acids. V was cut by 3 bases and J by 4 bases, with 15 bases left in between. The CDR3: CASSLRRGLGTEAFF. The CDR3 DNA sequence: TGTGCCAGCAGTTTGAGGCGGGGGCTCGGCACTGAAGCTTTCTTT.

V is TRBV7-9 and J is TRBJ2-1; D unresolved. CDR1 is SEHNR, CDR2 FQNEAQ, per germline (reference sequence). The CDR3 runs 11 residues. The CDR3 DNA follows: TGTTCCGAGGCGAACTTACATGAGCAGTTCTTC. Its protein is CSEANLHEQFF. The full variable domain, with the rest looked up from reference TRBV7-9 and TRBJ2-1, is DTGVSQNPRHKITKRGQNVTFRCDPISEHNRLYWYRQTLGQGPEFLTYFQNEAQLEKSRLLSDRFSAERPKGSFSTLEIQRTEQGDSAMYLCSEANLHEQFFGPGTRLTVL.

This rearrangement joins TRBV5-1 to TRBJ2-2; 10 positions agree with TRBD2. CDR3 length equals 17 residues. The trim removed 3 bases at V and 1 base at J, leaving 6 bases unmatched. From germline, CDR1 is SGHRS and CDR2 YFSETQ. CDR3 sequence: CASSSLAGGLNTGELFF. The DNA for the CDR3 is TGCGCCAGCAGCTCATTAGCGGGGGGACTGAACACCGGGGAGCTGTTTTTT.

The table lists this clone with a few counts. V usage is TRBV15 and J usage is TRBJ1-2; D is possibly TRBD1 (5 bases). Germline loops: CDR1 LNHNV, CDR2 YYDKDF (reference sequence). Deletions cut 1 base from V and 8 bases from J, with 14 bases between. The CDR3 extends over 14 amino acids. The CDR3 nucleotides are TGTGCCACCAGCAGAGTAGTGGGGGGGGACGGCTACACCTTC. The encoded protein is CATSRVVGGDGYTF. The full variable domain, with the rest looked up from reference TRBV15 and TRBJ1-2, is DAMVIQNPRYQVTQFGKPVTLSCSQTLNHNVMYWYQQKSSQAPKLLFHYYDKDFNNEADTPDNFQSRRPNTSFCFLDIRSPGLGDTAMYLCATSRVVGGDGYTFGSGTRLTVV.

This chain's CDR3 is CASSSPGTGGRTGELFF. CDR3 nucleotide sequence: TGTGCCAGCAGCTCTCCCGGGACAGGGGGCCGTACCGGGGAGCTGTTTTTT. V usage is TRBV7-9 and J usage is TRBJ2-2; 12 positions match TRBD1. The CDR3 is 17 residues long. CDR1 and CDR2 (germline): SEHNR, FQNEAQ (reference sequence). V dropped 4 bases and J dropped 5; count of bases not matched to a gene: 8.

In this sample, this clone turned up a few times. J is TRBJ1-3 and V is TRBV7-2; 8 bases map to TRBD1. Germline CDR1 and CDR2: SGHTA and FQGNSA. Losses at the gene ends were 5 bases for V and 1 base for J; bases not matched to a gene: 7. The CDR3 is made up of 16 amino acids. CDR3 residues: CASSPGGLSSGNTIYF. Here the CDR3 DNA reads TGTGCCAGCAGCCCAGGGGGCCTTTCGTCTGGAAACACCATATATTTT.

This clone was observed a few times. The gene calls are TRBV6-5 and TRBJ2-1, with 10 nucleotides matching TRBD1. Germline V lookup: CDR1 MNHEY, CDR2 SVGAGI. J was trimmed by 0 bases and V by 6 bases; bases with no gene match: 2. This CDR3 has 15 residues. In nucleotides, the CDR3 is TGTGCCAGCAGCAGGACAGGGGGCTCCTACAATGAGCAGTTCTTC. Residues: CASSRTGGSYNEQFF.